This is a list of T cell receptor beta chains from one sample in a study of identical twins. Via MiXCR, TCRdb re-called the 5' RACE reads, giving one row per CDR3 protein. This table has 120,000 to 150,000 distinct CDR3 sequences, under 4.5% appearing once. Sequenced sample: memory T cells sorted from blood. All receptors derive from a man between 18 and 29 years old in good health. The CDR3 runs from the conserved cysteine through the conserved F or W. For some rows the clone size is stated as once, few or many, or as a class when expanded; others skip it.

v_gene | abundance | len | CDR3aa
TRBV6-1 | many | 15 | CASSERWQSTYEQYF
TRBV9 | many | 13 | CASSAGLVDEQFF
TRBV24-1 | many | 12 | CATSDFETPQFF
TRBV18 | few | 15 | CASSPSRGIYNEQFF
TRBV6-4 | many | 14 | CASSWTGEADTQYF
TRBV3-1 | many | 13 | CASSQDRGRTQYF
TRBV5-1 | NA | 13 | CASSLEGGGEQYF
TRBV24-1 | few | 16 | CATSDPVAGRTDTQYF
TRBV29-1 | many | 14 | CSVGPSGVSYEQYF
TRBV24-1 | many | 13 | CATSVTGNQPQHF
TRBV28 | NA | 18 | CASSPIQGNWADRGTQYF
TRBV12-3/TRBV12-4 | many | 14 | CASSLGRTNSPLHF
TRBV5-1 | many | 15 | CASTPSGLNGETQYF
TRBV27 | many | 12 | CASGYKGIEQYF
TRBV20-1 | many | 13 | CSALPPTGDTQYF
TRBV11-3 | few | 11 | CASARGETQYF
TRBV7-2 | many | 14 | CASSLDSARNIQYF
TRBV27 | many | 16 | CASSIAGTSGGYTQYF
TRBV5-1 | many | 15 | CASSEGTGGNQPQHF
TRBV2 | many | 13 | CASKKSDSLEAFF
TRBV5-1 | many | 16 | CASSGQQGEVTDTQYF
TRBV6-5 | many | 15 | CASSYSLASQETQYF
TRBV12-3/TRBV12-4 | many | 14 | CASSFEELSHEQFF
TRBV16 | many | 18 | CASSPPSWGGANTGELFF
TRBV5-1 | many | 14 | CASSLGGVQETQYF
TRBV20-1 | many | 12 | CSATGENQPQHF
TRBV12-3/TRBV12-4 | many | 16 | CASSAFSGSDTGELFF
TRBV3-1 | many | 16 | CASSPRTSGNYNEQFF
TRBV7-9 | many | 17 | CASSFPLMGSNTGELFF
TRBV24-1 | many | 15 | CATSVVPGAIDTQYF
TRBV12-3/TRBV12-4 | many | 18 | CASSVRTSGTTVFATQYF
TRBV6-1 | many | 13 | CASSEARDQPQHF
TRBV10-3 | many | 12 | CAISETDYEQYF
TRBV7-2 | many | 12 | CASSLELGKLFF
TRBV12-3/TRBV12-4 | many | 15 | CASSHSPGSQETQYF
TRBV6-1 | many | 17 | CASTRSWHTGFGYGYTF
TRBV6-2/TRBV6-3 | many | 11 | CASSPGVEQYF
TRBV5-1 | many | 12 | CASKLAHAEQFF
TRBV12-3/TRBV12-4 | many | 14 | CASSPGVGYNEQFF
TRBV7-9 | many | 14 | CASSHQGVSQPQHF
TRBV7-9 | many | 13 | CASSLDTENEQFF
TRBV20-1 | many | 13 | CSARKTGVETQYF
TRBV6-5 | NA | 15 | CASSLNFGTVYGYTF
TRBV11-1 | few | 13 | CASSSTIFYEQYF
TRBV28 | many | 14 | CASSWGLAGDTQYF
TRBV7-2 | few | 14 | CASRGRTSPYEQYF
TRBV29-1 | many | 15 | CSVLLPGGVNTEAFF
TRBV5-1 | many | 15 | CASSLQISTNEKLFF
TRBV6-1 | many | 15 | CASSSLAGVRNEQFF
TRBV6-1 | many | 14 | CASDQGGSGNTIYF
TRBV5-5 | many | 15 | CASSGRTGAFYEQYF
TRBV5-1 | NA | 17 | CASSPTGTGNRNTEAFF
TRBV28 | many | 16 | CASRKEWGMSYNEQFF